This entry describes one T cell receptor (beta chain). Assay: immunoSEQ multiplex PCR; the TCRdb copy retains only in-frame clones and omits some. The sample lists fewer than 95,000 clones; about 86% were seen once. Per the germline V gene, CDR1 is MNHEY and CDR2 is SMNVEV (reference sequence). After removal of 5 bases from V and 6 bases from J, the junction contained 9 bases not matched to a gene. The CDR3 loop spans 14 amino acids. The source of the sample is a study of blood T cell repertoires in COVID-19. Background on the study: COVID-19 samples, acute and convalescent, were from the United States, Italy and Spain.

The clonotype comes from a woman aged 80 or over with acute or convalescent COVID-19. The V and J genes are TRBV27 and TRBJ1-1, with 7 bases lining up with TRBD1. What was sequenced was peripheral blood. The CDR3 loop reads CASSAYRGFSEAFF. The DNA for the CDR3 is TGTGCCAGCAGTGCCTACAGGGGCTTCTCTGAAGCTTTCTTT.